Each of the 19 T cell receptor beta chains below was sequenced from the same sample in a study of identical twins. TCRdb reanalysed the 5' RACE reads using MiXCR and keeps one entry per CDR3 protein. This table holds around 1.7 million distinct CDR3 sequences, 25% to 35% found once. The sequencing input was cord blood. The receptors were gathered from a newborn girl in good health.

The rearrangement joins TRBV2 to TRBJ1-1; TRBD1 matches 8 bases. The J segment lost 4 bases and the V segment lost 9 bases, leaving 16 bases of the junction unmatched. Per germline, CDR1 SNHLY and CDR2 FYNNEI. The CDR3 loop spans 16 amino acids. The CDR3 protein is CARENPFQTGGTEAFF. The CDR3 nucleotides are TGTGCCAGGGAAAACCCCTTCCAAACAGGGGGCACTGAAGCTTTCTTT.

The chain links TRBV5-1 to TRBJ1-2; D may be TRBD1 (5 bases). CDR3 length equals 14 residues. The ends were cut back, 0 bases at V and 8 bases at J, with 14 bases in the middle. Germline V gene sequence: CDR1 SGHRS, CDR2 YFSETQ. In DNA, the CDR3 is TGCGCCAGCAGCTTGGTAGGGGTTCACGGCGGCTACACCTTC. Its protein is CASSLVGVHGGYTF.

This clonotype was seen more than once but under ten times. This sequence joins TRBV2 and TRBJ2-1, with 12 nucleotides matching TRBD2. CDR3 size: 14 residues. The germline V gene encodes CDR1 SNHLY and CDR2 FYNNEI. V gave up 9 bases and J gave up 0 bases; unmatched junction bases: 0. CDR3 coding DNA: TGTGCCAGGACTAGCGGGAGCTCCTACAATGAGCAGTTCTTC. This translates into CARTSGSSYNEQFF.

The chain employs TRBV7-2 and TRBJ2-3; maybe TRBD2 (6 bases). This CDR3 region has 14 residues. The V gene lost 4 bases and the J gene lost 4 bases, with 12 bases spanning the gap. CDR1 and CDR2 (germline): SGHTA, FQGNSA. The chain's CDR3 is CASSSYGSSDTQYF. The CDR3 bases are TGTGCCAGCAGCTCCTACGGGAGCTCAGATACGCAGTATTTT.

This clonotype showed up just a few times. The V and J genes are TRBV7-2 and TRBJ2-7; 7 positions agree with TRBD2. The CDR3 consists of 14 residues. V lost 6 bases to trimming and J lost 7 bases; unmatched junction nucleotides: 12. Germline V lookup: CDR1 SGHTA, CDR2 FQGNSA. CDR3 in DNA: TGTGCCAGCAGTCTGACTAGCTCCCTCAATGAGCAGTACTTC. Its translation: CASSLTSSLNEQYF.

This clonotype has only a few counts. The CDR3 here is CALLYMGQPAGYTF. Written as DNA, the CDR3 is TGTGCCCTGCTATATATGGGACAGCCCGCCGGCTACACCTTC. This chain uses TRBV10-3 with TRBJ1-2; 7 nucleotides line up with TRBD1. This CDR3 comprises 14 residues. CDR1 is ENHRY, CDR2 SYGVKD, per germline. The ends lost 11 bases at V and 8 bases at J; junction bases unmatched: 17.

This clonotype was recorded at least ten times. J is TRBJ2-7 and V is TRBV12-3 or TRBV12-4, with 15 bases identical to TRBD2. The CDR3 has 15 amino acids. Unmatched junction bases numbered 5, after V lost 6 bases and J lost 5 bases. This CDR3 is CASSPGLAGGDEQYF. As DNA, the CDR3 is TGTGCCAGCAGCCCAGGACTAGCGGGAGGGGACGAGCAGTACTTC.

This clonotype was seen repeatedly, ten times or more. The chain is built from TRBV20-1 and TRBJ1-2, with 8 nucleotides matching TRBD1. The CDR3 totals 13 residues. The V segment lost 5 bases and the J segment 3 bases; nucleotides outside the gene matches: 5. Per the germline V gene, CDR1 is DFQATT and CDR2 is SNEGSKA (reference sequence). CDR3 DNA sequence: TGCAGTGCTTCCCAGGGGGCAGACTATGGCTACACCTTC. Amino acids: CSASQGADYGYTF.

In its sample, this clonotype was seen a few times. The rearrangement links TRBV2 to TRBJ2-5; 7 bases line up with TRBD2. V was clipped by 8 bases and J by 2 bases; unmatched bases: 8. The CDR3 is 14 amino acids. Germline V gene lookup returns CDR1 SNHLY and CDR2 FYNNEI. The CDR3 sequence: CASSPMGGQETQYF. CDR3 bases: TGTGCCAGCTCTCCCATGGGAGGGCAAGAGACCCAGTACTTC.

This clonotype turned up a few times. The gene calls are TRBV11-3 and TRBJ2-7, with 13 bases that match TRBD2. The ends lost 1 base at V and 5 bases at J; junction bases unmatched: 8. Germline-derived CDR1 and CDR2 are SGHNT and YENEEA. This CDR3 has 17 amino acids. The CDR3 DNA is TGTGCCAGCAGCTTAGTAATCAGGACTAGCGGGAGTAACGAGCAGTACTTC. Protein product: CASSLVIRTSGSNEQYF.

V usage is TRBV6-1 and J usage is TRBJ1-5, with 9 bases identical to TRBD1. Trimming at V came to 4 bases and at J to 2 bases, leaving 6 bases not matched to a gene. Germline V gene data show CDR1 as MNHNS and CDR2 as SASEGT. The CDR3 covers 16 residues. The DNA of the CDR3 is TGTGCCAGCAGTGCGGGGACAGGGTTCCGCAATCAGCCCCAGCATTTT. Protein product: CASSAGTGFRNQPQHF.

This clonotype was counted between two and nine times. The CDR3 loop is CASTPVWTYEQYF. The CDR3 coding sequence is TGTGCCAGCACCCCCGTTTGGACCTACGAGCAGTACTTC. The V and J genes are TRBV6-1 and TRBJ2-7, with D unclear. Trimming shortened V by 7 bases and J by 2 bases, and 12 bases separated the two germline ends. The CDR3 totals 13 residues. CDR1 and CDR2 from the germline V gene are MNHNS and SASEGT.

This clonotype was observed a few times. The genes are TRBV2 and TRBJ2-3; D is undetermined. CDR1 and CDR2 from the germline V gene are SNHLY and FYNNEI. The CDR3 is made up of 12 amino acids. V lost 8 bases, J lost 6 bases, and 12 bases lay in between. The CDR3 region has the DNA TGTGCCAGCTACCGCTCCGGGGATACGCAGTATTTT. This codes for CASYRSGDTQYF.

V and J are TRBV7-8 and TRBJ2-1, with TRBD2 matching 8 bases. With V trimmed by 1 base and J by 11 bases, 13 bases remained unmatched. The CDR3 is made up of 16 amino acids. The germline CDR1 and CDR2 sequences are SGHVS and FQNEAQ. The CDR3 reads CASSLEPGLGGEKQFF. In DNA, the CDR3 is TGTGCCAGCAGCTTAGAACCGGGACTAGGGGGGGAGAAGCAGTTCTTC.

The chain links TRBV28 to TRBJ1-1, with D possibly being TRBD1 (5 bases). The CDR3 runs 17 residues. CDR1 is MDHEN, CDR2 SYDVKM, per germline. V lost 6 bases to trimming and J lost 1 base, with 21 bases between them. DNA for the CDR3: TGTGCCAGCAGCTTCGTTGTGTCAGGGAATGAGAACACTGAAGCTTTCTTT. As protein: CASSFVVSGNENTEAFF. The variable domain in full, with the rest retrieved from reference TRBV28 and TRBJ1-1, is DVKVTQSSRYLVKRTGEKVFLECVQDMDHENMFWYRQDPGLGLRLIYFSYDVKMKEKGDIPEGYSVSREKKERFSLILESASTNQTSMYLCASSFVVSGNENTEAFFGQGTRLTVV.

This clonotype is a singleton in its sample. The chain recombines TRBV5-4 with TRBJ2-2; D is unclear. Per the germline V gene, CDR1 is SGHNT and CDR2 is YYREEE (reference sequence). The CDR3 has 14 amino acids. V lost 0 bases to trimming and J lost 6 bases, with 9 bases between them. The CDR3, as DNA: TGTGCCAGCAGCTTGGGGCGGATGTCCGGGGAGCTGTTTTTT. This encodes CASSLGRMSGELFF.

This clonotype was found once. The J gene is TRBJ2-5, the V gene TRBV11-2; D gene unclear. In germline, CDR1 is SGHAT, CDR2 FQNNGV. Trimming removed 3 bases from V and 4 bases from J, with 15 bases in between. The CDR3 length is 15 residues. This CDR3 reads CASSFRLQVGETQYF. Here the CDR3 DNA reads TGTGCCAGCAGCTTTCGTCTTCAGGTGGGAGAGACCCAGTACTTC.

The gene calls are TRBV20-1 and TRBJ2-1, with D perhaps given as TRBD1 or TRBD2 (6 bases each). The CDR3 totals 11 residues. V was clipped by 3 bases and J by 9 bases, with 9 bases between them. CDR1 is DFQATT, CDR2 SNEGSKA, per germline (reference sequence). CDR3 residues: CSASWGAEQFF. The DNA for the CDR3 is TGCAGTGCTAGTTGGGGGGCTGAGCAGTTCTTC.

The V gene is TRBV27, the J gene TRBJ1-5; 7 bases map to TRBD1. V trimming: 4 bases; J trimming: 2 bases; junction bases outside the gene matches: 8. The CDR3 contains 16 residues. Germline V gene sequence: CDR1 MNHEY, CDR2 SMNVEV (reference sequence). The CDR3 nucleotides read TGTGCCAGCAGTTACCGAAGGGGGCCTGGCAATCAGCCCCAGCATTTT. Protein sequence: CASSYRRGPGNQPQHF.